These 6 T cell receptor beta chains share one sample of origin, sequenced in a study of early T cells in non-severe SARS-CoV-2 infection (TCRdb year 2021). Libraries were made using 5' RACE. Sequencer: NextSeq 500. TCRdb applied fastp at Q25 and MiXCR to the public reads, then kept only in-frame beta chains. Each entry is one CDR3 protein sequence, shown with its most common DNA and genes. The sample includes about 52,000 distinct CDR3 sequences, with 11% observed a single time. 13% of the sample is taken by the ten largest. The sample consisted of whole blood. Receptors originate from an adult who was a healthcare worker with PCR-confirmed SARS-CoV-2 infection or an uninfected control (not recorded which).

This clonotype came up many times. The chain combines TRBV18 with TRBJ2-3, with no clear D. The CDR3 is 13 residues long. The V end lost 4 bases, the J end lost 6 bases, and 11 bases lay between the germline ends. Germline CDR1 KGHSH, CDR2 LQKENI. As DNA, the CDR3 is TGTGCCAGCTCACTTTCGACAAGGGATACGCAGTATTTT. Protein: CASSLSTRDTQYF.

This clonotype was counted only a few times. The V gene is TRBV7-2, the J gene TRBJ2-1; D not certain. Looked up from germline, CDR1 is SGHTA and CDR2 is FQGNSA. The CDR3 consists of 12 residues. The V end lost 5 bases, the J end lost 15 bases, and 17 bases lay between the germline ends. For the CDR3, the DNA is TGTGCCAGCAGCCAATTAGGGCGGAATCGGTTCTTC. Its translation is CASSQLGRNRFF.

This clonotype was counted only a few times. The V call is TRBV5-4, the J call TRBJ2-2, with unresolved D. Deletions cut 5 bases from V and 4 bases from J, with 15 bases between. CDR1 is SGHNT and CDR2 is YYREEE in the germline V gene (reference sequence). This CDR3 region has 15 residues. DNA for the CDR3: TGTGCCAGCAGTCCAGCCCGGGCCGTCACCGGGGAGCTGTTTTTT. The encoded protein is CASSPARAVTGELFF.

This clonotype appeared a few times. CDR3 in amino acids: CASSQTDRTNTGELFF. CDR3 bases: TGCGCCAGCAGCCAAACCGACAGGACGAACACCGGGGAGCTGTTTTTT. The chain has TRBV4-1 and TRBJ2-2; TRBD1 is a possible D gene (6 bases). Germline V lookup: CDR1 MGHRA, CDR2 YSYEKL. V shed 2 bases and J shed 0 bases, with 10 bases lying between them. CDR3 size: 16 residues.

The chain couples TRBV5-4 to TRBJ2-2; D is unresolved. Per germline, CDR1 SGHNT and CDR2 YYREEE (reference sequence). The V end lost 0 bases, the J end lost 5 bases, and 8 bases lay between the germline ends. This CDR3 spans 14 amino acids. For the CDR3, the DNA is TGTGCCAGCAGCTTGGGTTTTAATACCGGGGAGCTGTTTTTT. This sequence encodes CASSLGFNTGELFF.

This clonotype was recorded many times. The chain employs TRBV15 and TRBJ2-6; 9 bases match TRBD1. The CDR3 loop spans 15 amino acids. V lost 6 bases and J lost 2; bases outside the gene matches: 2. CDR1 is LNHNV and CDR2 is YYDKDF in the germline V gene (reference sequence). Here the CDR3 reads CATSYRGPGANVLTF. The CDR3 DNA follows: TGTGCCACCAGTTACAGGGGGCCTGGGGCCAACGTCCTGACTTTC.